The 21 T cell receptor beta chains below come from one sample, sequenced in a study of T cell responses to AZD1222 COVID-19 vaccine. The data were produced by immunoSEQ multiplex PCR, yet TCRdb's version contains in-frame clones alone and is incomplete. The data show some 150,000 clones, roughly 90% seen once. The sequencing here drew on peripheral blood, taken 28 days after the second AZD1222 dose. All receptors come from an adult who received the AZD1222 COVID-19 vaccine.

The J gene is TRBJ1-1, the V gene TRBV7-2; 9 nucleotides match TRBD1. This CDR3 region has 15 residues. With V trimmed by 4 bases and J by 0 bases, 3 bases remained unmatched. Per germline, CDR1 SGHTA and CDR2 FQGNSA. This CDR3 is CASSSTGGLNTEAFF. The CDR3 bases are TGTGCCAGCAGCTCCACAGGGGGCCTGAACACTGAAGCTTTCTTT.

V usage is TRBV3-1 (or the pseudogene TRBV3-2) and J usage is TRBJ1-2; no firm D call. Germline assignment: CDR1 LGHDT and CDR2 YNNKEL (reference sequence). The CDR3 has 12 residues. Trimming removed 6 bases at V and 1 base at J, with 6 bases between. The chain's CDR3 is CASRKSNYGYTF. CDR3 nucleotide sequence: TGTGCCAGCAGGAAGAGTAACTATGGCTACACCTTC.

The gene calls are TRBV9 and TRBJ2-2, with D unclear. V was cut by 2 bases and J by 4 bases, with 9 bases left in between. The length of the CDR3 is 14 residues. In germline, CDR1 is SGDLS, CDR2 YYNGEE. CDR3 in amino acids: CASSVTTSTGELFF. CDR3 coding DNA: TGTGCCAGCAGCGTCACCACAAGCACCGGGGAGCTGTTTTTT.

V gene TRBV5-1 combines with J gene TRBJ2-1; 8 bases line up with TRBD2. With 4 bases clipped from V and 4 bases from J, the junction kept 4 bases outside the gene matches. From germline, CDR1 is SGHRS and CDR2 YFSETQ. The length of the CDR3 is 14 residues. CDR3 nucleotide sequence: TGCGCCAGCAGCCCGGCGGGAGGATACAATGAGCAGTTCTTC. Protein: CASSPAGGYNEQFF.

The CDR3 coding sequence is TGTGCCAGCTCACCCCCTAACCCGGAGGGACCAACCTCCTACGAGCAGTACTTC. Translating gives CASSPPNPEGPTSYEQYF. The chain links TRBV18 to TRBJ2-7, with TRBD2 as a possible D gene (6 bases). With 3 bases removed from V and 0 bases from J, the gap between germline ends came to 21 bases. The CDR3 sequence is 18 residues long. Germline CDR1 KGHSH, CDR2 LQKENI.

This clone was seen just once. This chain connects TRBV7-9 to TRBJ2-1; weak D call: TRBD2 (6 bases). Germline V CDR1 and CDR2: SEHNR, FQNEAQ (reference sequence). V gave up 0 bases and J gave up 8 bases, with 11 bases separating them. This CDR3 comprises 14 residues. CDR3 protein: CASSLAEGLDEQFF. CDR3 DNA: TGTGCCAGCAGCTTAGCGGAGGGCCTTGATGAGCAGTTCTTC.

The J gene is TRBJ2-7, the V gene TRBV18; 10 bases line up with TRBD2. Germline V lookup: CDR1 KGHSH, CDR2 LQKENI. V was clipped by 3 bases and J by 2 bases; unmatched bases: 4. The CDR3 runs 15 residues. This CDR3 reads CASSPYSGRTYEQYF. The DNA for the CDR3 is TGTGCCAGCTCACCGTATAGCGGGAGGACCTACGAGCAGTACTTC.

The chain joins TRBV12-3 or TRBV12-4 to TRBJ1-1, with D possibly TRBD1 on 5 matching bases. The CDR3 has 13 amino acids. Between the trimmed V and J ends, which lost 3 bases and 6 bases, there was a span of 11 bases. The CDR3 coding sequence is TGTGCCAGCAGTTTCGGGGGTGAACCTGAAGCTTTCTTT. Translating it yields CASSFGGEPEAFF.

The chain recombines TRBV5-1 with TRBJ1-2; D may be TRBD1 (6 bases). V lost 4 bases and J 7 bases, leaving 17 bases between the germline ends. The CDR3 extends over 14 amino acids. The germline V gene has CDR1 SGHRS and CDR2 YFSETQ. CDR3 nucleotide sequence: TGCGCCAGCAGCCCACAGGGTCGAGGTAGTGGCTACACCTTC. It encodes CASSPQGRGSGYTF.

V usage is TRBV7-9 and J usage is TRBJ2-1, with 15 bases identical to TRBD2. The CDR3 runs 19 residues. CDR1 and CDR2 (germline): SEHNR, FQNEAQ (reference sequence). Trimming took 5 bases from V and 3 from J; bases not matched to a gene: 11. The CDR3 region is CASSNLRTSGRGLYNEQFF. CDR3 nucleotides: TGTGCCAGCAGCAACCTCCGGACTAGCGGGAGGGGGCTCTACAATGAGCAGTTCTTC.

CDR3 nucleotides: TGTGCCACCAGCAGACACAAGGGAGGAAACTATGGCTACACCTTC. Amino acid sequence: CATSRHKGGNYGYTF. The V gene is TRBV15, the J gene TRBJ1-2; D call uncertain. V lost 2 bases, J lost 2 bases, and 12 bases lay in between. Germline lookup yields CDR1 LNHNV and CDR2 YYDKDF (reference sequence). The CDR3 runs to 15 residues.

The V call is TRBV6-1, the J call TRBJ1-1; D not certain. The V end lost 2 bases, the J end lost 4 bases, and 14 bases lay between the germline ends. CDR3 length: 15 amino acids. The V gene's germline CDR1 is MNHNS and CDR2 SASEGT. CDR3 bases: TGTGCCAGCAGTGAAATCCCCCTTAGAGTCACTGAAGCTTTCTTT. It translates to CASSEIPLRVTEAFF.

The chain couples TRBV11-2 to TRBJ2-7, with D possibly TRBD1 on 6 matching bases. CDR1 is SGHAT, CDR2 FQNNGV, per germline. Trimming cost V 5 bases and J 4 bases, with 24 bases left between them. The CDR3 extends over 17 amino acids. Written as DNA, the CDR3 is TGTGCCAGCAGCCCCACCACCGTACAGGGCCGAGGGTACGAGCAGTACTTC. This encodes CASSPTTVQGRGYEQYF.

The chain uses TRBV28 and TRBJ2-5; D is perhaps TRBD2 (5 bases). The CDR3 consists of 15 residues. The germline V gene encodes CDR1 MDHEN and CDR2 SYDVKM. V lost 6 bases and J lost 0, with 14 bases in between. The CDR3 region is CASSKMDWYQETQYF. Written as DNA, the CDR3 is TGTGCCAGCAGCAAAATGGACTGGTACCAAGAGACCCAGTACTTC.

The J gene is TRBJ1-6, the V gene TRBV30, with TRBD1 matching over 7 bases. Germline loops: CDR1 GTSNPN, CDR2 SVGIG (reference sequence). With V trimmed by 1 base and J by 10 bases, 7 bases remained unmatched. CDR3 length: 14 residues. The CDR3 nucleotides read TGTGCCTGGAGTGCCGACAGGGCAGGCTCACCCCTCCACTTT. This sequence encodes CAWSADRAGSPLHF.

The chain is built from TRBV11-3 and TRBJ2-2; 8 bases fit TRBD2. The germline V gene has CDR1 SGHNT and CDR2 YENEEA. The CDR3 length is 17 residues. V lost 2 bases to trimming and J lost 1 base; unmatched junction nucleotides: 6. CDR3 protein: CASSLTYGRENTGELFF. The CDR3 nucleotides are TGTGCCAGCAGCTTAACCTACGGGAGGGAGAACACCGGGGAGCTGTTTTTT.

The CDR3 region is CASSLGGNGNQPQHF. The CDR3 nucleotides are TGTGCCAGCTCACTCGGGGGCAACGGCAATCAGCCCCAGCATTTT. This chain links TRBV18 with TRBJ1-5, with D maybe TRBD1 (6 bases). V dropped 4 bases and J dropped 2 bases, with 12 bases sitting between them. The CDR3 sequence is 15 residues long. Germline V gives CDR1 KGHSH, CDR2 LQKENI.

The chain has TRBV4-1 and TRBJ2-3; 10 bases match TRBD1. CDR3 length: 18 residues. After removal of 5 bases from V and 0 bases from J, the junction contained 11 bases not matched to a gene. Germline CDR1 MGHRA, CDR2 YSYEKL. DNA for the CDR3: TGCGCCAGCAGCGGTCGACAGGGGGCGATCCTTAGCACAGATACGCAGTATTTT. Translation: CASSGRQGAILSTDTQYF.

This chain joins TRBV6-5 and TRBJ1-1, with TRBD1 identical over 7 bases. CDR3 size: 13 residues. CDR1 MNHEY and CDR2 SVGAGI come from the germline V gene. Losses at the gene ends were 11 bases for V and 0 bases for J; bases not matched to a gene: 6. The CDR3: CAAWDSLNTEAFF. The CDR3 DNA follows: TGTGCCGCATGGGACAGCCTGAACACTGAAGCTTTCTTT.

The CDR3 DNA follows: TGTGCCAGCAGCCCCGGGACCTACGAGCAGTACTTC. This codes for CASSPGTYEQYF. The chain links TRBV3-1 (or the pseudogene TRBV3-2) to TRBJ2-7, with TRBD2 as a possible D gene (5 bases). Trimming left V 4 bases short and J 2 bases short, with 6 bases between. The V gene's germline CDR1 is LGHDT and CDR2 YNNKEL (reference sequence). The CDR3 is made up of 12 amino acids.

The chain joins TRBV6-5 to TRBJ1-1, with D perhaps matching TRBD1 (5 bases). This CDR3 comprises 14 residues. Trimming left V 6 bases short and J 5 bases short, with 16 bases between. Germline V gene lookup returns CDR1 MNHEY and CDR2 SVGAGI. CDR3 protein: CASRVTGEGTEAFF. CDR3 sequence (DNA): TGTGCCAGCAGAGTAACCGGGGAGGGGACTGAAGCTTTCTTT.